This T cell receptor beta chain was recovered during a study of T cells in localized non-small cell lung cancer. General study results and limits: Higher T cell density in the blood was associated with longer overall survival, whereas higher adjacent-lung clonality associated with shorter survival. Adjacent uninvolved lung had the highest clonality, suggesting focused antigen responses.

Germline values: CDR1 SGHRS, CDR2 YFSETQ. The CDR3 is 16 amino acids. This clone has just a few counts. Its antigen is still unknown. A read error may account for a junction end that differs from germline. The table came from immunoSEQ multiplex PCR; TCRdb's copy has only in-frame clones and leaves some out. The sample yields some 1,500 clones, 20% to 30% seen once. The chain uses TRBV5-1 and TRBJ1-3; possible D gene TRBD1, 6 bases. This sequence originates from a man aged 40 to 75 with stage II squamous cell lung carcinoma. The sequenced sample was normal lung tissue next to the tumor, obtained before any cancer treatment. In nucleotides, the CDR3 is TGCGCCAGCAGTTTGGGGGGCTTAGACTCTGGAAACACCATATATTTT. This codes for CASSLGGLDSGNTIYF.